The clone carrying this T cell receptor (beta chain) was seen a few times. Arm-PCR of CDR3 regions with iRepertoire HTBI primers generated TCR beta libraries. TCRdb processed the multiplex PCR reads anew with MiXCR; each CDR3 protein has one entry. The repertoire has about 460,000 distinct CDR3 sequences, around 13% of them found once; the top ten carry roughly 18%. The sample originates from a study of regulatory T cells in long-lasting Graves disease. The time point is: newly diagnosed GD, antithyroid drugs for less than 3 months. Extracted RNA from PBMCs served as the source of the TCR library. This CDR3 comprises 15 residues. J gave up 7 bases and V 1 base, and 5 bases lay outside the gene matches. Per germline, CDR1 MGHDK and CDR2 SYGVNS. A further study also used this sample, focusing on T cells in Graves' hyperthyroidism and ophthalmopathy.

V is TRBV25-1 and J is TRBJ2-1, with 9 bases that match TRBD1. The receptor was derived from a woman aged 45-65 years with Graves disease. This sample comprised peripheral blood mononuclear cells (PBMCs), obtained at new diagnosis, from a patient treated with antithyroid drugs. The CDR3 loop is CASSESQGAINEQFF. The DNA of the CDR3 is TGTGCCAGCAGTGAATCACAGGGGGCAATAAATGAGCAGTTCTTC. Full variable domain (outside the CDR3, taken from reference TRBV25-1 and TRBJ2-1): EADIYQTPRYLVIGTGKKITLECSQTMGHDKMYWYQQDPGMELHLIHYSYGVNSTEKGDLSSESTVSRIRTEHFPLTLESARPSHTSQYLCASSESQGAINEQFFGPGTRLTVL.